The next 26 T cell receptor beta chains were all read from a single sample in a study of read filtering for tumor transcriptome and immune sequencing. From roughly 390 ng of RNA, a library with molecular barcoded alpha/delta and beta/gamma adaptors was made. A single record per CDR3 protein comes from TCRdb applying MiXCR to the reads. Among about 86,000 distinct CDR3 sequences listed, 9% to 15% were seen once. Sequenced input: a population of CD138-negative cells sorted from bone marrow. All receptors derive from a donor aged 40 or older with multiple myeloma.

This clonotype appeared many times. The chain joins TRBV28 to TRBJ2-3; weak D call: TRBD2 (6 bases). This CDR3 has 17 residues. Germline CDR1 is MDHEN and CDR2 is SYDVKM. V lost 6 bases to trimming and J lost 5 bases, with 24 bases between them. The CDR3 DNA is TGTGCCAGCAGCTTTTTTTCCCGACGGGAGCAGTTAGATACGCAGTATTTT. Its translation is CASSFFSRREQLDTQYF.

This clonotype was observed a handful of times. The chain joins TRBV20-1 to TRBJ2-7, with 10 positions matching TRBD2. Germline loops: CDR1 DFQATT, CDR2 SNEGSKA (reference sequence). The CDR3 spans 13 residues. Trimming cost V 4 bases and J 9 bases; bases outside gene matches: 9. The CDR3 sequence: CSATGTSAYPQYF. CDR3 in DNA: TGCAGTGCTACCGGGACTAGCGCGTACCCGCAGTACTTC.

This clonotype was detected only a few times. This may arise from a read error, as a much more abundant clone is one base away. The rearrangement joins TRBV2 to TRBJ1-5; D is ambiguous. This CDR3 comprises 14 residues. Germline lookup yields CDR1 SNHLY and CDR2 FYNNEI. The DNA for the CDR3 is TGTGTCAGCACCCCCCAAGGAATAAATCAGCCCCAGCATTTT. It codes for CVSTPQGINQPQHF.

This clonotype has only a few counts. The chain recombines TRBV29-1 with TRBJ2-3; D unclear. Per the germline V gene, CDR1 is SQVTM and CDR2 is ANQGSEA. This CDR3 is 12 amino acids long. V gave up 3 bases and J gave up 0 bases, with 4 bases separating them. CDR3 nucleotides: TGCAGCGTTGAGGCCAGCACAGATACGCAGTATTTT. The encoded protein is CSVEASTDTQYF.

This clonotype was observed at least ten times. CDR3 DNA sequence: TGCAGCGTGGAGGGCAGGGCGAACTATGGCTACACCTTC. Its protein product is CSVEGRANYGYTF. The chain couples TRBV29-1 to TRBJ1-2; TRBD1 is a possible D gene (5 bases). The germline gives CDR1 SQVTM, CDR2 ANQGSEA. Trimming cost V 6 bases and J 2 bases, with 13 bases left between them. The CDR3 length is 13 residues.

This clonotype has at least ten counts. The chain uses TRBV7-3 and TRBJ2-1; the match to TRBD2 covers 11 bases. With 2 bases clipped from V and 6 bases from J, the junction kept 6 bases outside the gene matches. CDR1 and CDR2 from the germline V gene are SGHTA and FQGTGA. The CDR3 spans 16 residues. The CDR3 here is CASSLLGLADSNEQFF. CDR3 sequence (DNA): TGTGCCAGCAGCTTACTGGGACTAGCGGACTCCAATGAGCAGTTCTTC.

Notes on this clonotype: This may stem from a read error, because a much larger clone lies one nucleotide away. Likely a read error: the CDR3 ends without its conserved phenylalanine or tryptophan. The rearrangement joins TRBV5-4 to TRBJ2-7; 13 bases fit TRBD2. V gave up 2 bases and J gave up 5 bases; unmatched junction bases: 4. The CDR3 is made up of 15 amino acids. CDR1 and CDR2 from the germline V gene are SGHNT and YYREEE (reference sequence). The DNA of the CDR3 is TGTGCCAGCAGCTTACGACTAGCGGGAGGCCACGAGCAGTACCTC. Its protein product is CASSLRLAGGHEQYL.

This clonotype was counted many times. The chain couples TRBV6-1 to TRBJ2-2; D call uncertain. Germline lookup yields CDR1 MNHNS and CDR2 SASEGT. Trimming cost V 7 bases and J 6 bases, with 12 bases left between them. This CDR3 contains 13 residues. CDR3 loop: CASTYLRAGELFF. The CDR3 DNA is TGTGCCAGCACTTACCTACGGGCCGGGGAGCTGTTTTTT.

This clonotype was seen repeatedly, ten times or more. This sequence joins TRBV20-1 and TRBJ2-3; 12 bases are shared with TRBD2. Trimming removed 5 bases from V and 3 bases from J; junction bases left unmatched: 15. Germline values: CDR1 DFQATT, CDR2 SNEGSKA (reference sequence). The CDR3 sequence is 18 residues long. The DNA for the CDR3 is TGCAGTGCTCGACGGAGACTAGCGGGAGAAGTTTGGACAGATACGCAGTATTTT. Translated, it gives CSARRRLAGEVWTDTQYF.

This clonotype was observed many times. The J gene is TRBJ1-1, the V gene TRBV18; possible D gene TRBD1, 6 bases. This CDR3 contains 14 residues. The V gene lost 0 bases and the J gene lost 3 bases, with 8 bases spanning the gap. The germline gives CDR1 KGHSH, CDR2 LQKENI. The CDR3 coding sequence is TGTGCCAGCTCACCACCATCAGGGGACACTGAAGCTTTCTTT. This encodes CASSPPSGDTEAFF.

At least ten counts were recorded for this clonotype. The chain carries TRBV29-1 and TRBJ2-1; 9 nucleotides agree with TRBD2. The CDR3 is 15 residues long. V gave up 3 bases and J gave up 2 bases; unmatched junction bases: 5. Germline V lookup: CDR1 SQVTM, CDR2 ANQGSEA. In DNA form, the CDR3 reads TGCAGCGTTGACCTTCTAGCGGGGACCTACAATGAGCAGTTCTTC. Its protein product is CSVDLLAGTYNEQFF.

This clonotype was detected only a few times. The rearrangement links TRBV20-1 to TRBJ2-1, with TRBD2 as a possible D gene (6 bases). This CDR3 spans 15 amino acids. Germline-derived CDR1 and CDR2 are DFQATT and SNEGSKA (reference sequence). V was clipped by 0 bases and J by 6 bases, with 15 bases between them. CDR3 sequence reads: CSARDIRESGNEQFF. In DNA, the CDR3 is TGCAGTGCTAGAGATATCCGGGAGTCAGGCAATGAGCAGTTCTTC.

This clonotype was seen at least ten times. J is TRBJ2-7 and V is TRBV4-2; TRBD2 aligns across 10 bases. This CDR3 region has 14 residues. The V segment lost 1 base and the J segment 4 bases; nucleotides outside the gene matches: 1. CDR1 and CDR2 from the germline V gene are LGHNA and YNFKEQ. The CDR3 here is CASSQAAGGYEQYF. The CDR3 region has the DNA TGTGCCAGCAGCCAAGCAGCGGGAGGGTACGAGCAGTACTTC.

This clonotype occurred once. With a much larger clone just one base away, this may be a read error. The chain combines TRBV19 with TRBJ1-5, with no clear D. Per germline, CDR1 LNHDA and CDR2 SQIVND (reference sequence). CDR3 length: 14 amino acids. The CDR3 DNA is TGTGCCAGTAGTATAGGTCAGAACAATCAGTCCCAGCATTTT. Translating it yields CASSIGQNNQSQHF.

This clonotype has at least ten counts. The chain links TRBV7-2 to TRBJ2-1, with D possibly TRBD1 on 7 matching bases. Per germline, CDR1 SGHTA and CDR2 FQGNSA. Trimming removed 0 bases at V and 6 bases at J, with 21 bases between. The CDR3 has 18 residues. The CDR3 spells CASSLAVGGGRRGNEQFF. DNA for the CDR3: TGTGCCAGCAGCTTAGCGGTTGGAGGGGGCCGGAGGGGCAATGAGCAGTTCTTC.

In this sample, this clonotype turned up many times. The chain uses TRBV19 and TRBJ1-1; the D is unclear. This CDR3 region has 14 residues. Trimming removed 5 bases at V and 5 bases at J, with 15 bases between. The germline gives CDR1 LNHDA, CDR2 SQIVND (reference sequence). DNA for the CDR3: TGTGCCAGTAGTGACCCGAGTGGTCGGACTGAAGCTTTCTTT. This sequence encodes CASSDPSGRTEAFF. Full variable domain (remainder filled in from reference TRBV19 and TRBJ1-1): DGGITQSPKYLFRKEGQNVTLSCEQNLNHDAMYWYRQDPGQGLRLIYYSQIVNDFQKGDIAEGYSVSREKKESFPLTVTSAQKNPTAFYLCASSDPSGRTEAFFGQGTRLTVV.

Of note for this clonotype: This CDR3 fails to terminate in the conserved phenylalanine or tryptophan, so it likely reflects a read error. The chain has TRBV2 and TRBJ1-1; no clear D. CDR1 is SNHLY and CDR2 is FYNNEI in the germline V gene. There are 14 residues in the CDR3. The ends were cut back, 6 bases at V and 0 bases at J, with 11 bases in the middle. CDR3 nucleotides: TGTGCCAGCAGGGCAGTCACCTTGAACACTGAAGCTTTCCTT. Its translation is CASRAVTLNTEAFL.

The sample holds many counts of this clonotype. V and J are TRBV2 and TRBJ1-5; D gene uncertain. Trimming took 5 bases from V and 3 from J, leaving 8 bases between them. Germline V gives CDR1 SNHLY, CDR2 FYNNEI. The CDR3 consists of 13 residues. CDR3: CASSSDNNQPQHF. In DNA, the CDR3 is TGTGCCAGCAGTTCCGACAACAATCAGCCCCAGCATTTT.

This clonotype was seen only a few times. The chain couples TRBV4-1 to TRBJ1-1; the D gene is possibly TRBD1 (5 bases). The CDR3 has 16 amino acids. The V gene's germline CDR1 is MGHRA and CDR2 YSYEKL. V lost 0 bases, J lost 1 base, and 12 bases lay in between. CDR3 protein: CASSQDRGRSNTEAFF. In DNA, the CDR3 is TGCGCCAGCAGCCAAGATAGGGGCCGCTCGAACACTGAAGCTTTCTTT.

On this clonotype: A much larger clone lies one base from this, so it may be a read error. This chain uses TRBV3-1 with TRBJ1-2; 7 positions agree with TRBD1. This CDR3 contains 16 residues. Per the germline V gene, CDR1 is LGHDT and CDR2 is YNNKEL (reference sequence). CDR3 nucleotide sequence: TGTGCCAGCAGCCAAGATTGGGACAGATCCTCCTATGACTACACCTTC. Its protein is CASSQDWDRSSYDYTF.

As to this clonotype: One base away lies a much larger clone, so this may be a sequencing read error. This chain joins TRBV7-3 and TRBJ2-3; TRBD2 aligns across 7 bases. The CDR3 sequence is 15 residues long. The ends lost 2 bases at V and 2 bases at J; junction bases unmatched: 4. Germline V gene lookup returns CDR1 SGHTA and CDR2 FQGTGA. The DNA for the CDR3 is TGTGCCAGCAGCTTAGTGGGACTACCCACAGATACGCAGTATTTT. As protein: CASSLVGLPTDTQYF.

The J gene is TRBJ2-1, the V gene TRBV7-2, with 13 bases fitting TRBD2. The V gene's germline CDR1 is SGHTA and CDR2 FQGNSA. With 1 base clipped from V and 4 bases from J, the junction kept 4 bases outside the gene matches. The CDR3 covers 17 residues. The CDR3 here is CASSLVGLAGLYNEQFF. Here the CDR3 DNA reads TGTGCCAGCAGCTTAGTGGGACTAGCGGGACTATACAATGAGCAGTTCTTC.

Comments on this clonotype: Just one base apart from a much larger clone, this may be a read error. The rearrangement links TRBV6-2 or TRBV6-3 to TRBJ1-5, with D uncertain. The CDR3 extends over 12 amino acids. CDR1 and CDR2 from the germline V gene are MNHEY and SVGEGT. CDR3 nucleotide sequence: TGTGCCAGCAATTACTTATATCAGCCCCAGCATTTT. It translates to CASNYLYQPQHF.

In its sample, this clonotype is large. The chain links TRBV4-1 to TRBJ1-1; weak D call: TRBD1 (5 bases). This CDR3 comprises 13 residues. V shed 8 bases and J shed 6 bases, with 16 bases lying between them. The germline V gene encodes CDR1 MGHRA and CDR2 YSYEKL. DNA of the CDR3: TGCGCCAGCGGGAAGGCAGGGTTCGCTGAAGCTTTCTTT. Translated: CASGKAGFAEAFF.

This clonotype was observed at least ten times. The V gene is TRBV20-1, the J gene TRBJ2-7, with 11 bases lining up with TRBD2. Germline CDR1 reads DFQATT; CDR2 reads SNEGSKA (reference sequence). This CDR3 spans 15 amino acids. Trimming took 7 bases from V and 0 from J; bases not matched to a gene: 8. In DNA, the CDR3 is TGCAGTGTCCCGGGACTAGCGGACGACTCCTACGAGCAGTACTTC. It translates to CSVPGLADDSYEQYF.

This clonotype was seen repeatedly, ten times or more. V and J are TRBV19 and TRBJ2-1; the D gene is possibly TRBD1 (5 bases). Per the germline V gene, CDR1 is LNHDA and CDR2 is SQIVND (reference sequence). The CDR3 loop spans 15 amino acids. Trimming shortened V by 4 bases and J by 0 bases, and 10 bases separated the two germline ends. The CDR3 nucleotides read TGTGCCAGTAGTACGACAGCGAGCTCCTACAATGAGCAGTTCTTC. This codes for CASSTTASSYNEQFF.